These T cell receptor beta chains were read from a single sample in a study of beta chain features in type 1 diabetes. TCRdb's table, derived via immunoSEQ multiplex PCR, lists solely in-frame clones and lacks some. The repertoire holds approximately 600,000 clones, with under 15% as singletons. Specimen: naive CD4+ T cells from blood. These receptors were collected from a man aged 30 to 39 with type 1 diabetes. Both conserved end residues are part of each CDR3. Each record gives: J gene, V gene, clone size, D gene, CDR3 DNA, CDR3 protein. The D gene is left open where the match is weak. Part of the rows lack a size; the others show once, few, many or a class for expanded clones.

>TRBJ2-2|TRBV9|.|.
TGTGCCAGCAGCGTAGGTTCAGCTAAGAACACCGGGGAGCTGTTTTTT
CASSVGSAKNTGELFF
>TRBJ1-5|TRBV7-9|.|.
TGTGCCAGCAGCTTAGCCGGGGGCGGTCAGCCCCAGCATTTT
CASSLAGGGQPQHF
>TRBJ1-4|TRBV10-3|few|.
TGTGCCATCAGTGAGGGTCATAATGAAAAACTGTTTTTT
CAISEGHNEKLFF
>TRBJ1-5|TRBV18|.|TRBD1
TGTGCCAGCTCACCCACAGGGGAAAGGCAGCCCCAGCATTTT
CASSPTGERQPQHF
>TRBJ2-1|TRBV6-5|few|TRBD2
TGTGCCAGCAGTTCTCCGGGACTAGCCCTTGAGCAGTTCTTC
CASSSPGLALEQFF
>TRBJ2-1|TRBV7-9|few|TRBD2
TGTGCCAGCAGCCCAACTAGCGGGGGGAAGAATGAGCAGTTCTTC
CASSPTSGGKNEQFF
>TRBJ2-3|TRBV5-6|.|TRBD1
TGTGCCAGCACCAGTATACAGGGGGCAGATACGCAGTATTTT
CASTSIQGADTQYF
>TRBJ1-5|TRBV7-2|.|.
TGTGCCAGCAGCTTAGGGGGGGCGGTGAATCAGCCCCAGCATTTT
CASSLGGAVNQPQHF
>TRBJ1-6|TRBV28|few|TRBD1
TGTGCCAGCAGTCCTTGGACAGGGGAAGGGAATTCACCCCTCCACTTT
CASSPWTGEGNSPLHF
>TRBJ2-3|TRBV4-2|.|.
TGTGCCAGCAGCCAAGATGAAACGGGGACAGATACGCAGTATTTT
CASSQDETGTDTQYF
>TRBJ2-3|TRBV6-5|few|.
TGTGCCAGCAGTTACTCGCGGGGACTAGATACGCAGTATTTT
CASSYSRGLDTQYF
>TRBJ1-5|TRBV7-2|.|.
TGTGCCAGCAGCTTAGTGGGCCCGGATCAGCCCCAGCATTTT
CASSLVGPDQPQHF
>TRBJ2-7|TRBV19|few|.
TGTGCCAGTAGTACAATCCCGGGGACCGATGGCTCCTACGAGCAGTACTTC
CASSTIPGTDGSYEQYF
>TRBJ2-1|TRBV7-2|.|.
TGTGCCAGCAGCTTGGGGGTTGACTCCTACAATGAGCAGTTCTTC
CASSLGVDSYNEQFF
>TRBJ1-1|TRBV15|few|.
TGTGCCACCAGCAGAGACAGGTCTATGAACACTGAAGCTTTCTTT
CATSRDRSMNTEAFF
>TRBJ1-5|TRBV28|.|.
TGTGCCAGCAGTTTGAGCCTGACCGGCCAGCCCCAGCATTTT
CASSLSLTGQPQHF
>TRBJ1-2|TRBV7-2|few|.
TGTGCCAGCAGCTTAGGAACAGGGACCTATGGCTACACCTTC
CASSLGTGTYGYTF
>TRBJ2-5|TRBV18|.|.
TGTGCCAGCTCACCCCAGGAGCGGGAGACCCAGTACTTC
CASSPQERETQYF
>TRBJ1-4|TRBV29-1|.|.
TGCAGCGTATCGGACCGTACTAATGAAAAACTGTTTTTT
CSVSDRTNEKLFF
>TRBJ1-2|TRBV5-6|.|.
TGTGCCAGCAGCCCGGACAGAGGCCCTGGCTACACCTTC
CASSPDRGPGYTF
>TRBJ2-5|TRBV23-1|few|.
TGCGCCAGCAGCTCCACGGACAGGGAGGGCCAAGAGACCCAGTACTTC
CASSSTDREGQETQYF
>TRBJ1-1|TRBV21-1|few|.
TGTGCCAGCAGCCCTGGGACCGTTGGGGCTTTCTTT
CASSPGTVGAFF
>TRBJ2-3|TRBV5-1|few|TRBD2
TGCGCCAGCAGCCCACGGCGGGAGCACGCAGATACGCAGTATTTT
CASSPRREHADTQYF
>TRBJ2-5|TRBV11-2|few|TRBD1
TGTGCCAGCAGCTTATGGGACAGGGCATCTGAGACCCAGTACTTC
CASSLWDRASETQYF
>TRBJ2-3|TRBV18|.|.
TGTGCCAGCTCAGCCCGGGACCTTGCAGATACGCAGTATTTT
CASSARDLADTQYF
>TRBJ2-2|TRBV4-2|few|TRBD1
TGTGCCAGCAGCCCGGACAGGGGGCGGGCCGGGGAGCTGTTTTTT
CASSPDRGRAGELFF
>TRBJ1-2|TRBV5-1|.|.
TGCGCCAGCAGCTTGGTCTTGGGGAACTATGGCTACACCTTC
CASSLVLGNYGYTF
>TRBJ2-3|TRBV10-3|few|.
TGTGCCATCAGTGAGTCGGTGAGCACAGATACGCAGTATTTT
CAISESVSTDTQYF
>TRBJ1-1|TRBV14|.|.
TGTGCCAGCAAACAGGGACTTACGAACACTGAAGCTTTCTTT
CASKQGLTNTEAFF
>TRBJ2-1|TRBV6-4|few|TRBD1
TGTGCCAGCATTCCAAAGGGACAGCCCGTAAAGCAGTTCTTC
CASIPKGQPVKQFF
>TRBJ2-3|TRBV11-3|.|TRBD1
TGTGCCAGCAGCTACACCGACAGGGGGCTCTGTTTT
CASSYTDRGLCF
>TRBJ2-5|TRBV5-1|.|TRBD1
TGCGCCAGCAGCACGGGGGCCGGACAGGGACGAGAGACCCAGTACTTC
CASSTGAGQGRETQYF
>TRBJ2-5|TRBV14|few|.
TGTGCCAGCAGCCAAGTACCCCAAGAGACCCAGTACTTC
CASSQVPQETQYF
>TRBJ2-6|TRBV2|.|.
TGTGCCAGCACCCGAACAGAGTCCTCTGGGGCCAACGTCCTGACTTTC
CASTRTESSGANVLTF
>TRBJ2-7|TRBV7-2|few|TRBD2
TGTGCCAGCAGCTTAGGGACTAGCGAGTACGAGCAGTACTTC
CASSLGTSEYEQYF
>TRBJ1-1|TRBV7-2|.|.
TGTGCCAGCAGCTTAGCGGGGACGGCGAACACTGAAGCTTTCTTT
CASSLAGTANTEAFF
>TRBJ2-7|TRBV29-1|few|.
TGCAGCGTTGGCCGATCCGGGACATCTCCCTACGAGCAGTACTTC
CSVGRSGTSPYEQYF
>TRBJ1-2|TRBV7-9|.|TRBD1
TGTGCCAGCAGCTCCGAACAGGGGAACTATGGCTACACCTTC
CASSSEQGNYGYTF
>TRBJ2-7|TRBV5-1|.|TRBD1
TGCGCCAGCAGCGCAAGGACAGGGGCCACCTACGAGCAGTACTTC
CASSARTGATYEQYF
>TRBJ2-7|TRBV2|few|.
TGTGCCAGCAGTGAAAGGGGGTACGAGCAGTACTTC
CASSERGYEQYF
>TRBJ2-7|TRBV5-1|few|.
TGCGCCAGCAGCGGGTGGACAGATACCTACGAGCAGTACTTC
CASSGWTDTYEQYF
>TRBJ2-7|TRBV29-1|.|TRBD2
TGCAGCGTGGGGGGGATGGCGCCCTCCTACGAGCAGTACTTC
CSVGGMAPSYEQYF